This T cell receptor (beta chain) came from a study of CD8 T cells in Susac syndrome. On the study more broadly: Patients with Susac syndrome, at blood draw, were therapy-naive, on corticosteroids, or on intravenous immunoglobulin alone.

The study sequenced TCR beta in blood CD8+ and CD4+ T cells. Study-level points and caveats: The CD4+ T cell repertoires that were profiled in Susac syndrome showed no clonal expansion.

Germline CDR1 LGHDT, CDR2 YNNKEL (reference sequence). CDR3 length: 13 residues. With 6 bases removed from V and 2 bases from J, the gap between germline ends came to 9 bases. RNA totalling about 0.45 to 1 ug underwent reverse transcription with random hexamers. immunoSEQ multiplex PCR amplified TCR beta CDR3 across 54 Vbeta, 13 Jbeta. TCRdb passed the immunoSEQ multiplex PCR reads through MiXCR, listing each CDR3 protein once. The sample lists 150,000 or so distinct CDR3 sequences; about 95% were seen once. A word on this clonotype: Its antigen is unidentified.

The rearrangement links TRBV3-1 to TRBJ2-3; no definite D call. The sample was CD4+ T cells from PBMCs. The receptor comes from a human donor with Susac syndrome. CDR3 region: CASRGGYTDTQYF. The CDR3 DNA is TGTGCCAGCAGAGGCGGATACACAGATACGCAGTATTTT.